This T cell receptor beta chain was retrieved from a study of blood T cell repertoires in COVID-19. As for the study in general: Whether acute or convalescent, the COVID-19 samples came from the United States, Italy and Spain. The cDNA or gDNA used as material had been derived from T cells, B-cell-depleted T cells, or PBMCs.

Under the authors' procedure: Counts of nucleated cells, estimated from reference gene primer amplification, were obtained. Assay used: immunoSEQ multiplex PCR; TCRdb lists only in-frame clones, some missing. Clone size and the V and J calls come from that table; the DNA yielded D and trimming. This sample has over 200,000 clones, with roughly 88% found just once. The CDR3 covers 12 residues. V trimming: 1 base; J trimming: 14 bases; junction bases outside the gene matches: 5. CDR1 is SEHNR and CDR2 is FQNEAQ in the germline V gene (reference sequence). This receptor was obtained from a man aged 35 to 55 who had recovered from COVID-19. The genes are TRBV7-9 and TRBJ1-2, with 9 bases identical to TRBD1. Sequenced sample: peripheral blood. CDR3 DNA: TGTGCCAGCAGCTTAGAGACAGGGGGTCGGACCTTC. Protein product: CASSLETGGRTF.